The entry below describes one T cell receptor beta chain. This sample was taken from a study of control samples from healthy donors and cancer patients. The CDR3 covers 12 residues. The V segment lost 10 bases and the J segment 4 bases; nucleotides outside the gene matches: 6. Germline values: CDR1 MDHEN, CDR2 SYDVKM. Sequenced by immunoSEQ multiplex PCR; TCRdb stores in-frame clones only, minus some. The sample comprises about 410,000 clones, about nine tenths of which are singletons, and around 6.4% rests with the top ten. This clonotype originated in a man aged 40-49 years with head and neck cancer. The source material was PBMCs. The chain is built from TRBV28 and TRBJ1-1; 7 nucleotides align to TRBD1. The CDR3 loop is CATDDRATEAFF. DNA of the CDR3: TGTGCCACCGACGACAGGGCCACTGAAGCTTTCTTT.